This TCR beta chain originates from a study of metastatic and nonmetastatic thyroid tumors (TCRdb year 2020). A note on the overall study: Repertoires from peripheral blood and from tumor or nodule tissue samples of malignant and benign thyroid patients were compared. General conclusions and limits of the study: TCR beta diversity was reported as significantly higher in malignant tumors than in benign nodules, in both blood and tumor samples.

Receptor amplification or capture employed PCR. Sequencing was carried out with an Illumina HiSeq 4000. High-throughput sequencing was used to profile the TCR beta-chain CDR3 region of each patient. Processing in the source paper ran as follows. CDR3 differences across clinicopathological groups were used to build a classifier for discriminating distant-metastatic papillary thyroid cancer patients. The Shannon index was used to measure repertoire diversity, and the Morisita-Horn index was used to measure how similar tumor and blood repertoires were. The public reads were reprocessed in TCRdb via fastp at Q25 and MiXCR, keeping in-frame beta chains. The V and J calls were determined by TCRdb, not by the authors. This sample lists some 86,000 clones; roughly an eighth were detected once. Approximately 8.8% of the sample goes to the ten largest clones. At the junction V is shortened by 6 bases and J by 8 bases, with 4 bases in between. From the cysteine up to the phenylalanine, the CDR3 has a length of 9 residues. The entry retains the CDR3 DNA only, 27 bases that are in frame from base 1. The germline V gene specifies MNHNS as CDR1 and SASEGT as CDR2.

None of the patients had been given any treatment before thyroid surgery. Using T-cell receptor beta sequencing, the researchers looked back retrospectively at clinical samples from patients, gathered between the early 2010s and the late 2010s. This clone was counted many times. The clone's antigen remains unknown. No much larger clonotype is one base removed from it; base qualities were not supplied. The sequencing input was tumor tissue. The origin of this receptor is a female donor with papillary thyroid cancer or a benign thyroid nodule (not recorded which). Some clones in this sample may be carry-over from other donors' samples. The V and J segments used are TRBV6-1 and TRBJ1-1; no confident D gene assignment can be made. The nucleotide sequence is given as TGTGCCAGCAGCCCAGAAGCTTTCTTT. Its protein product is CASSPEAFF.